The 27 T cell receptor beta chains below all came from one sample that was sequenced in a study of circulating and synovial CD4+ cells in juvenile arthritis. The method was immunoSEQ multiplex PCR; TCRdb's version includes in-frame clones alone and lacks a portion of them. The table lists 30,000 or so clones, roughly 95% of them singletons. The sample comprised CD4+ T cells from blood. These receptor sequences come from a human donor with juvenile idiopathic arthritis.

The chain has TRBV5-4 and TRBJ2-2; 7 positions agree with TRBD1. The V gene end was trimmed by 4 bases and the J gene end by 0 bases; junction bases not matched to a gene: 3. Germline CDR1 and CDR2: SGHNT and YYREEE (reference sequence). This CDR3 spans 15 amino acids. The CDR3 loop reads CASSRGQSNTGELFF. The CDR3 DNA reads TGTGCCAGCAGCAGGGGACAGTCGAACACCGGGGAGCTGTTTTTT.

The chain joins TRBV11-3 to TRBJ1-5, with 7 bases that match TRBD1. With 7 bases clipped from V and 2 bases from J, the junction kept 14 bases outside the gene matches. This CDR3 has 17 residues. CDR1 SGHNT and CDR2 YENEEA come from the germline V gene. The CDR3 region has the DNA TGTGCCAGCACTTGCGAGGATAGGACAGGAGGCAATCAGCCCCAGCATTTT. Its translation: CASTCEDRTGGNQPQHF.

The J gene is TRBJ2-3, the V gene TRBV4-2; no definite D call. Trimming stripped 0 bases from V and 0 bases from J, with 7 bases between. This CDR3 has 15 amino acids. Germline V gives CDR1 LGHNA, CDR2 YNFKEQ. The CDR3 loop is CASSQEHSSTDTQYF. In DNA, the CDR3 is TGTGCCAGCAGCCAAGAGCACAGTAGCACAGATACGCAGTATTTT.

The V and J genes are TRBV7-9 and TRBJ1-1; possible D gene TRBD1, 5 bases. The germline gives CDR1 SEHNR, CDR2 FQNEAQ (reference sequence). V lost 3 bases and J 4 bases, leaving 12 bases between the germline ends. The CDR3 spans 14 residues. For the CDR3, the DNA is TGTGCCAGCAGCTTCGGCGGGACGGCCACTGAAGCTTTCTTT. This codes for CASSFGGTATEAFF.

The chain has TRBV7-3 and TRBJ2-7; D uncertain. Germline lookup yields CDR1 SGHTA and CDR2 FQGTGA. V gave up 1 base and J gave up 0 bases, with 16 bases separating them. CDR3 length: 17 residues. CDR3 nucleotide sequence: TGTGCCAGCAGCTTAAACTCCGGCGGTTCGAGCTCCTACGAGCAGTACTTC. Its protein is CASSLNSGGSSSYEQYF.

The chain links TRBV5-1 to TRBJ2-1; 11 nucleotides line up with TRBD2. Germline V gene data show CDR1 as SGHRS and CDR2 as YFSETQ. The V segment lost 3 bases and the J segment 0 bases; nucleotides outside the gene matches: 8. The CDR3 is 18 amino acids. The CDR3 here is CASSSLAGDVSSYNEQFF. The CDR3 DNA follows: TGCGCCAGCAGCTCACTAGCGGGAGACGTAAGCTCCTACAATGAGCAGTTCTTC.

The chain has TRBV7-9 and TRBJ1-4; the D gene is possibly TRBD1 (6 bases). V lost 6 bases and J lost 5, with 13 bases in between. Per germline, CDR1 SEHNR and CDR2 FQNEAQ (reference sequence). CDR3 length: 14 amino acids. CDR3 DNA sequence: TGTGCCAGCAGGATGGGACACCGAAATGAAAAACTGTTTTTT. Translating gives CASRMGHRNEKLFF.

This sequence joins TRBV2 and TRBJ1-5; 9 positions agree with TRBD1. Germline assignment: CDR1 SNHLY and CDR2 FYNNEI. The CDR3 runs 16 residues. The J segment lost 7 bases and the V segment lost 7 bases, leaving 14 bases of the junction unmatched. The CDR3 coding sequence is TGTGCCAGCAAAGCGGACAGGGGTGTGATTTGGCAGCCCCAGCATTTT. Its protein is CASKADRGVIWQPQHF.

The chain is built from TRBV15 and TRBJ1-5; D is undetermined. V was trimmed by 1 base and J by 1 base, leaving 11 bases between them. This CDR3 spans 16 amino acids. Per the germline V gene, CDR1 is LNHNV and CDR2 is YYDKDF (reference sequence). The CDR3 DNA sequence: TGTGCCACCAGCAGAGCGGGTAGGCAGAGCAATCAGCCCCAGCATTTT. As protein: CATSRAGRQSNQPQHF.

This clone was counted only a few times. V usage is TRBV7-3 and J usage is TRBJ2-2, with D unclear. Trimming left V 1 base short and J 4 bases short, with 4 bases between. The CDR3 is made up of 13 amino acids. Germline V lookup: CDR1 SGHTA, CDR2 FQGTGA. The CDR3 sequence: CASSLKSTGELFF. In DNA form, the CDR3 reads TGTGCCAGCAGCTTAAAGAGCACCGGGGAGCTGTTTTTT. Supplemented by reference TRBV7-3 and TRBJ2-2, the full variable domain reads GAGVSQTPSNKVTEKGKYVELRCDPISGHTALYWYRQSLGQGPEFLIYFQGTGAADDSGLPNDRFFAVRPEGSVSTLKIQRTERGDSAVYLCASSLKSTGELFFGEGSRLTVL.

This chain links TRBV9 with TRBJ2-5; 12 bases map to TRBD2. The ends lost 3 bases at V and 5 bases at J; junction bases unmatched: 8. From germline, CDR1 is SGDLS and CDR2 YYNGEE. The CDR3 is 16 residues long. The CDR3 spells CASSARGLAGSETQYF. The CDR3 coding sequence is TGTGCCAGCAGCGCCCGCGGACTAGCGGGGAGCGAGACCCAGTACTTC.

The rearrangement joins TRBV5-5 to TRBJ2-7; D is unresolved. V shed 4 bases and J shed 4 bases, with 18 bases lying between them. The CDR3 loop spans 15 amino acids. Germline CDR1 SGHKS, CDR2 YYEKEE (reference sequence). The CDR3 nucleotides read TGTGCCAGCAGCCAACCTGTAGGCGCAGGTTACGAGCAGTACTTC. Its translation is CASSQPVGAGYEQYF. Using reference TRBV5-5 and TRBJ2-7 for the parts outside the CDR3, the full variable domain is DAGVTQSPTHLIKTRGQQVTLRCSPISGHKSVSWYQQVLGQGPQFIFQYYEKEERGRGNFPDRFSARQFPNYSSELNVNALLLGDSALYLCASSQPVGAGYEQYFGPGTRLTVT.

The chain combines TRBV2 with TRBJ1-1, with unresolved D. Between the trimmed V and J ends, which lost 7 bases and 2 bases, there was a span of 11 bases. Germline CDR1 is SNHLY and CDR2 is FYNNEI. The CDR3 runs to 13 residues. The DNA for the CDR3 is TGTGCCAGCAAAAGGGAGGGAAACACTGAAGCTTTCTTT. Protein sequence: CASKREGNTEAFF.

This clone was detected once. The rearrangement links TRBV19 to TRBJ2-4, with a possible D match to TRBD1 (6 bases). V lost 3 bases and J lost 3, with 12 bases in between. The CDR3 has 15 residues. Germline V lookup: CDR1 LNHDA, CDR2 SQIVND (reference sequence). The CDR3 DNA follows: TGTGCCAGTAGTATTTCAGGGGCAGACAAAAACATTCAGTACTTC. As protein: CASSISGADKNIQYF.

The V call is TRBV19, the J call TRBJ2-1, with 8 positions matching TRBD2. Germline V CDR1 and CDR2: LNHDA, SQIVND (reference sequence). The CDR3 runs to 15 residues. V shed 2 bases, J shed 7 bases, and the junction held 7 bases outside the gene matches. CDR3 sequence reads: CASSIRGGPPNEQFF. The CDR3, as DNA: TGTGCCAGTAGTATACGGGGGGGCCCTCCGAATGAGCAGTTCTTC.

This chain links TRBV9 with TRBJ2-1; 9 nucleotides match TRBD2. This CDR3 spans 17 amino acids. The V gene end was trimmed by 0 bases and the J gene end by 6 bases; junction bases not matched to a gene: 10. Germline values: CDR1 SGDLS, CDR2 YYNGEE. CDR3 in amino acids: CASSVDPGGGVLNEQFF. CDR3 in DNA: TGTGCCAGCAGCGTAGACCCCGGCGGGGGGGTCCTCAATGAGCAGTTCTTC.

The chain employs TRBV7-2 and TRBJ2-1; TRBD2 aligns across 15 bases. J lost 4 bases, V lost 5 bases, and 3 bases had no gene match. The germline V gene encodes CDR1 SGHTA and CDR2 FQGNSA. This CDR3 region has 16 residues. The CDR3 protein is CASSVGTSGGYNEQFF. CDR3 DNA: TGTGCCAGCAGCGTCGGGACTAGCGGGGGGTACAATGAGCAGTTCTTC.

CDR3 in amino acids: CASIPPGQGDNEQFF. CDR3 sequence (DNA): TGTGCCAGTATCCCACCGGGACAGGGGGACAATGAGCAGTTCTTC. The chain combines TRBV19 with TRBJ2-1; 11 bases are shared with TRBD1. The CDR3 is made up of 15 amino acids. J was trimmed by 5 bases and V by 7 bases; bases with no gene match: 7. The germline V gene encodes CDR1 LNHDA and CDR2 SQIVND (reference sequence).

This chain joins TRBV10-3 and TRBJ2-7; no clear D gene. V lost 5 bases, J lost 3 bases, and 11 bases lay in between. Germline V gene lookup returns CDR1 ENHRY and CDR2 SYGVKD. CDR3 size: 13 residues. CDR3 nucleotide sequence: TGTGCCATCAGTCACGAACTTTACTACGAGCAGTACTTC. Encoded protein: CAISHELYYEQYF.

V and J are TRBV29-1 and TRBJ1-1, with no clear D. This CDR3 comprises 13 residues. V shed 2 bases and J shed 4 bases, with 11 bases lying between them. Germline V gene data show CDR1 as SQVTM and CDR2 as ANQGSEA. The chain's CDR3 is CSVESRSGTEAFF. The CDR3 DNA sequence: TGCAGCGTTGAAAGTCGTTCGGGCACTGAAGCTTTCTTT.

The chain recombines TRBV5-4 with TRBJ2-7; a weak D match, TRBD1 (5 bases). Trimming pared 0 bases from V and 4 bases from J, leaving 14 bases between. Germline V gene data show CDR1 as SGHNT and CDR2 as YYREEE (reference sequence). The CDR3 loop spans 15 amino acids. CDR3 residues: CASSLAGLGKYEQYF. In nucleotides, the CDR3 is TGTGCCAGCAGCTTGGCAGGGCTCGGAAAATACGAGCAGTACTTC.

There are a few counts of this clone. CDR3 region: CASLTSSGANVLTF. CDR3 in DNA: TGTGCCAGCCTCACCAGCTCTGGGGCCAACGTCCTGACTTTC. This sequence joins TRBV6-6 and TRBJ2-6; D ambiguous. V gave up 8 bases and J gave up 0 bases, with 8 bases separating them. Per germline, CDR1 MNHNY and CDR2 SVGAGI (reference sequence). This CDR3 spans 14 amino acids.

The chain combines TRBV19 with TRBJ2-7, with TRBD2 identical over 11 bases. Germline V lookup: CDR1 LNHDA, CDR2 SQIVND (reference sequence). V shed 6 bases, J shed 7 bases, and the junction held 11 bases outside the gene matches. There are 15 residues in the CDR3. Here the CDR3 DNA reads TGTGCCAGTAGCCCGGGACTAGCGGTAGCTCAAGAGCAGTACTTC. Protein: CASSPGLAVAQEQYF.

The chain recombines TRBV18 with TRBJ1-1, with a weak D call TRBD1 (6 bases). The CDR3 contains 15 residues. Trimming shortened V by 1 base and J by 4 bases, and 13 bases separated the two germline ends. Germline values: CDR1 KGHSH, CDR2 LQKENI. As DNA, the CDR3 is TGTGCCAGCTCACCACTCGGGCAGGGGAGCACTGAAGCTTTCTTT. Protein product: CASSPLGQGSTEAFF. The full variable domain, with the rest looked up from reference TRBV18 and TRBJ1-1, is NAGVMQNPRHLVRRRGQEARLRCSPMKGHSHVYWYRQLPEEGLKFMVYLQKENIIDESGMPKERFSAEFPKEGPSILRIQQVVRGDSAAYFCASSPLGQGSTEAFFGQGTRLTVV.

This rearrangement joins TRBV30 to TRBJ1-2, with 9 bases lining up with TRBD1. V lost 0 bases and J lost 6; bases outside the gene matches: 5. Looked up from germline, CDR1 is GTSNPN and CDR2 is SVGIG (reference sequence). The CDR3 is made up of 14 amino acids. CDR3 sequence (DNA): TGTGCCTGGAGTGTGGGACAGGGCCGAGATGGCTACACCTTC. Its translation is CAWSVGQGRDGYTF.

The chain carries TRBV4-2 and TRBJ2-7, with a possible D match to TRBD2 (5 bases). Germline-derived CDR1 and CDR2 are LGHNA and YNFKEQ. V lost 1 base to trimming and J lost 2 bases, with 18 bases between them. This CDR3 has 17 residues. The DNA of the CDR3 is TGTGCCAGCAGCCAAGTTCTAGCACCTACTATCACCTACGAGCAGTACTTC. Its protein is CASSQVLAPTITYEQYF.

The rearrangement uses TRBV5-1 and TRBJ1-5, with D perhaps matching TRBD1 (6 bases). This CDR3 comprises 15 residues. Germline V CDR1 and CDR2: SGHRS, YFSETQ. V lost 0 bases to trimming and J lost 4 bases, with 11 bases between them. The CDR3 sequence is CASSLAGDQNQPQHF. The CDR3 nucleotides read TGCGCCAGCAGCTTGGCAGGGGACCAGAATCAGCCCCAGCATTTT.